This is a list of T cell receptor beta chains from one sample in a study of blood T cell repertoires in COVID-19. The method was immunoSEQ multiplex PCR; TCRdb's version includes in-frame clones alone and lacks a portion of them. The sample holds about 200,000 clones, 89% seen once. Sequencing was performed on PBMCs or T cells enriched from blood (not recorded which). These receptors were collected from a woman younger than 35 who had recovered from COVID-19. Each CDR3 is given with its conserved first and last residue. Each record gives: clone size, D gene, J gene, V gene, CDR3 DNA, CDR3 protein. A D gene is named only where the DNA matches it firmly. Expanded clones get a size class; other rows say once, few or many, or leave the size out.

clone_size: once
d_call: TRBD1
j_call: TRBJ1-3
v_call: TRBV6-5
cdr3_nt: TGTGCCAGCAGCCCCAAGACAGGGGCTGGAAACACCATATATTTT
cdr3_aa: CASSPKTGAGNTIYF

clone_size: -
d_call: -
j_call: TRBJ1-2
v_call: TRBV28
cdr3_nt: TGTGCCAGCAGTTTAATGGCAGTTGGTAACTATGGCTACACCTTC
cdr3_aa: CASSLMAVGNYGYTF

clone_size: -
d_call: -
j_call: TRBJ1-4
v_call: TRBV24-1
cdr3_nt: TGTGCCACCAGTGACCCCCGGGAGGGAAATAATGAAAAACTGTTTTTT
cdr3_aa: CATSDPREGNNEKLFF

clone_size: -
d_call: -
j_call: TRBJ1-3
v_call: TRBV30
cdr3_nt: TGTGCCTGGAGCGTCGGCTCTGGAAACACCATATATTTT
cdr3_aa: CAWSVGSGNTIYF

clone_size: -
d_call: TRBD1
j_call: TRBJ1-4
v_call: TRBV28
cdr3_nt: TGTGCCAGAACCGGGACAGGAGATGAAAAACTGTTTTTT
cdr3_aa: CARTGTGDEKLFF

clone_size: -
d_call: TRBD2
j_call: TRBJ2-2
v_call: TRBV5-6
cdr3_nt: TGTGCCAGCAGGGTGACTAGCGGGGGCGGCGGGGAGCTGTTTTTT
cdr3_aa: CASRVTSGGGGELFF

clone_size: -
d_call: -
j_call: TRBJ2-7
v_call: TRBV10-2
cdr3_nt: TGCGCCAGCACTTCAGGGCTGAGCTCCTACGAGCAGTACTTC
cdr3_aa: CASTSGLSSYEQYF

clone_size: -
d_call: TRBD1
j_call: TRBJ2-1
v_call: TRBV19
cdr3_nt: TGTGCCAGCAGACAGGGGAGCGAGCAGTTCTTC
cdr3_aa: CASRQGSEQFF

clone_size: -
d_call: TRBD2
j_call: TRBJ2-6
v_call: TRBV27
cdr3_nt: TGTGCCAGCAGTTCTAGCGGGACCCCCGGGGCCAACGTCCTGACTTTC
cdr3_aa: CASSSSGTPGANVLTF

clone_size: -
d_call: -
j_call: TRBJ2-3
v_call: TRBV5-6
cdr3_nt: TGTGCCAGCAGCCAAGACAGGTTTGCGCAGTATTTT
cdr3_aa: CASSQDRFAQYF

clone_size: -
d_call: TRBD2
j_call: TRBJ2-3
v_call: TRBV5-1
cdr3_nt: TGCGCCAGCAGTCGGGGGGACGGAAACACAGATACGCAGTATTTT
cdr3_aa: CASSRGDGNTDTQYF

clone_size: -
d_call: -
j_call: TRBJ2-7
v_call: TRBV7-2
cdr3_nt: TGTGCCAGCAGGGGGCGAACCTACGAGCAGTACTTC
cdr3_aa: CASRGRTYEQYF

clone_size: -
d_call: -
j_call: TRBJ1-1
v_call: TRBV5-4
cdr3_nt: TGTGCCAGCAGCAAAACAGTGAACACTGAAGCTTTCTTT
cdr3_aa: CASSKTVNTEAFF

clone_size: -
d_call: TRBD2
j_call: TRBJ2-1
v_call: TRBV7-9
cdr3_nt: TGTGCCAGCAGATCTGTGGCGGGGGGCTTGTACAATGAGCAGTTCTTC
cdr3_aa: CASRSVAGGLYNEQFF

clone_size: once
d_call: TRBD2
j_call: TRBJ2-7
v_call: TRBV3-1/TRBV3-2
cdr3_nt: TGTGCCAGCACCCAAAGTGGGACTAGCTACGAGCAGTACTTC
cdr3_aa: CASTQSGTSYEQYF

clone_size: -
d_call: -
j_call: TRBJ1-3
v_call: TRBV7-9
cdr3_nt: TGTGCCAGCAGCTACACAGACAGCCTAGGGGGAAACACCATATATTTT
cdr3_aa: CASSYTDSLGGNTIYF

clone_size: -
d_call: -
j_call: TRBJ2-5
v_call: TRBV7-9
cdr3_nt: TGTGCCAGCAGCCGAGGGTGGGGAGAGACCCAGTACTTC
cdr3_aa: CASSRGWGETQYF

clone_size: -
d_call: TRBD2
j_call: TRBJ2-5
v_call: TRBV6-2/TRBV6-3
cdr3_nt: TGTGCCAGCAGTCGGACTAGCCCCCAAGAGACCCAGTACTTC
cdr3_aa: CASSRTSPQETQYF

clone_size: -
d_call: -
j_call: TRBJ2-1
v_call: TRBV12-5
cdr3_nt: TGTGCTAGTGGTCATCCGGGACTGCCAGAGGAGTTCTTC
cdr3_aa: CASGHPGLPEEFF

clone_size: -
d_call: -
j_call: TRBJ1-6
v_call: TRBV11-2
cdr3_nt: TGTGCCAGCAGCTTAAGGCAGGGCCGGTCACCCCTCCACTTT
cdr3_aa: CASSLRQGRSPLHF

clone_size: -
d_call: -
j_call: TRBJ1-6
v_call: TRBV4-1
cdr3_nt: TGCGCCAGCAGCCAACCGGGACAATATAATTCACCCCTCCACTTT
cdr3_aa: CASSQPGQYNSPLHF

clone_size: -
d_call: TRBD1
j_call: TRBJ2-2
v_call: TRBV24-1
cdr3_nt: TGTGCCACCAGTAGGGGGCCGGACACCGGGGAGCTGTTTTTT
cdr3_aa: CATSRGPDTGELFF

clone_size: -
d_call: -
j_call: TRBJ2-4
v_call: TRBV5-4
cdr3_nt: TGTGCCAGCAGCCCTAGCGACGGAGAGAACATTCAGTACTTC
cdr3_aa: CASSPSDGENIQYF

clone_size: few
d_call: TRBD1
j_call: TRBJ2-7
v_call: TRBV2
cdr3_nt: TGTGCCAGCAGTCCGACAGGGACCTACGAGCAGTACTTC
cdr3_aa: CASSPTGTYEQYF

clone_size: -
d_call: TRBD1
j_call: TRBJ1-2
v_call: TRBV30
cdr3_nt: TGTGCCTGGATGAGGGACAGGGACTATGGCTACACCTTC
cdr3_aa: CAWMRDRDYGYTF

clone_size: -
d_call: -
j_call: TRBJ2-3
v_call: TRBV24-1
cdr3_nt: TGTGCCACCAGTGGGGACAAGTGTACGCAGTATTTT
cdr3_aa: CATSGDKCTQYF

clone_size: -
d_call: -
j_call: TRBJ1-2
v_call: TRBV4-1
cdr3_nt: TGCGCCAGCAGCCAAGAGGGAGGGTATGGCTACACCTTC
cdr3_aa: CASSQEGGYGYTF

clone_size: -
d_call: -
j_call: TRBJ2-2
v_call: TRBV2
cdr3_nt: TGTGCCAGCAGACTGTGGCCCCCGGAGACCGGGGAGCTGTTTTTT
cdr3_aa: CASRLWPPETGELFF

clone_size: -
d_call: -
j_call: TRBJ1-1
v_call: TRBV7-9
cdr3_nt: TGTGCCAGCAGCTTAGACTCCAGGGGTGGAATTGAAGCTTTCTTT
cdr3_aa: CASSLDSRGGIEAFF

clone_size: once
d_call: -
j_call: TRBJ1-2
v_call: TRBV2
cdr3_nt: TGTGCCAGCAGTGACAGAGGAAAGAACTATGGCTACACCTTC
cdr3_aa: CASSDRGKNYGYTF

clone_size: -
d_call: -
j_call: TRBJ2-1
v_call: TRBV27
cdr3_nt: TGTGCCAGCAGTTCAATATCAGGGATGAGTACCTACAATGAGCAGTTCTTC
cdr3_aa: CASSSISGMSTYNEQFF

clone_size: -
d_call: TRBD1
j_call: TRBJ1-5
v_call: TRBV19
cdr3_nt: TGTGCCAGTCAAACGACAGGGGCAAATCAGCCCCAGCATTTT
cdr3_aa: CASQTTGANQPQHF

clone_size: -
d_call: -
j_call: TRBJ1-3
v_call: TRBV2
cdr3_nt: TGTGCCAGCAGTGCGCAGGGAGGAAACACCATATATTTT
cdr3_aa: CASSAQGGNTIYF

clone_size: -
d_call: -
j_call: TRBJ1-3
v_call: TRBV6-5
cdr3_nt: TGTGCCAGCAAACGGACAGACTCTGGAAACACCATATATTTT
cdr3_aa: CASKRTDSGNTIYF

clone_size: -
d_call: -
j_call: TRBJ1-2
v_call: TRBV29-1
cdr3_nt: TGCAGCGTTGGAGTGGGGCAGACCCCCTATGGCTACACCTTC
cdr3_aa: CSVGVGQTPYGYTF

clone_size: -
d_call: -
j_call: TRBJ1-1
v_call: TRBV19
cdr3_nt: TGTGCCAGTAGTGGAACGGACAGCATGAACACTGAAGCTTTCTTT
cdr3_aa: CASSGTDSMNTEAFF

clone_size: -
d_call: TRBD1
j_call: TRBJ1-6
v_call: TRBV5-6
cdr3_nt: TGTGCCAGCAGCTTGGGACAGGGGGCCAATTCACCCCTCCACTTT
cdr3_aa: CASSLGQGANSPLHF

clone_size: -
d_call: -
j_call: TRBJ1-4
v_call: TRBV6-5
cdr3_nt: TGTGCCAGCAGTTACTCGGCAAGGGGCGGTGAAAAACTGTTTTTT
cdr3_aa: CASSYSARGGEKLFF

clone_size: -
d_call: -
j_call: TRBJ1-3
v_call: TRBV5-1
cdr3_nt: TGCGCCAGCAGCCCGGACACCGCCGTCTTCTCTGGAAACACCATATATTTT
cdr3_aa: CASSPDTAVFSGNTIYF

clone_size: -
d_call: TRBD1
j_call: TRBJ2-1
v_call: TRBV5-1
cdr3_nt: TGCGCCAGCAGCGCCCCCAGGGGGCGAGAAAATGAGCAGTTCTTC
cdr3_aa: CASSAPRGRENEQFF

clone_size: -
d_call: -
j_call: TRBJ1-6
v_call: TRBV2
cdr3_nt: TGTGCCAGTAACGGGCAACCCGGGGGTAATTCACCCCTCCACTTT
cdr3_aa: CASNGQPGGNSPLHF

clone_size: -
d_call: -
j_call: TRBJ1-1
v_call: TRBV7-9
cdr3_nt: TGTGCCAGCAGCTTAGGGGGGACTCGTGAAGCTTTCTTT
cdr3_aa: CASSLGGTREAFF

clone_size: -
d_call: -
j_call: TRBJ2-1
v_call: TRBV7-6
cdr3_nt: TGTGCCAGCAGACGGGCCCAGGGGATCTACAATGAGCAGTTCTTC
cdr3_aa: CASRRAQGIYNEQFF

clone_size: -
d_call: TRBD1
j_call: TRBJ1-3
v_call: TRBV28
cdr3_nt: TGTGCCAGCAGTTTCGGGGACAGGGCGAGCTCTGGAAACACCATATATTTT
cdr3_aa: CASSFGDRASSGNTIYF

clone_size: -
d_call: TRBD2
j_call: TRBJ2-5
v_call: TRBV28
cdr3_nt: TGTGCCAGCAGAGTAGGTCTAGCGGGGGTACCCAAGACCCAGTACTTC
cdr3_aa: CASRVGLAGVPKTQYF

clone_size: -
d_call: -
j_call: TRBJ1-2
v_call: TRBV6-4
cdr3_nt: TGTGCCAGCAGTGACGGAGGCAGAGGCTACACCTTC
cdr3_aa: CASSDGGRGYTF

clone_size: -
d_call: -
j_call: TRBJ2-6
v_call: TRBV7-9
cdr3_nt: TGTGCCAGCAGCTTAGGGGCAGTGATCTCTGGGGCCAACGTCCTGACTTTC
cdr3_aa: CASSLGAVISGANVLTF

clone_size: -
d_call: -
j_call: TRBJ2-2
v_call: TRBV24-1
cdr3_nt: TGTGCCACCAGTGACCCGGACAGATCCGGGGAGCTGTTTTTT
cdr3_aa: CATSDPDRSGELFF

clone_size: -
d_call: TRBD2
j_call: TRBJ2-1
v_call: TRBV5-5
cdr3_nt: TGTGCCAGCAGCTTAGGGACTAGCGGGGGGGCCGTGGAAAATGAGCAGTTCTTC
cdr3_aa: CASSLGTSGGAVENEQFF

clone_size: -
d_call: TRBD2
j_call: TRBJ2-1
v_call: TRBV4-2
cdr3_nt: TGTGCCAGCCAAACGCTCAGCGGGGGGGACAATGAGCAGTTCTTC
cdr3_aa: CASQTLSGGDNEQFF

clone_size: -
d_call: -
j_call: TRBJ1-1
v_call: TRBV11-2
cdr3_nt: TGTGCCAGCAGCGCGACTGGTCATCCGAACACTGAAGCTTTCTTT
cdr3_aa: CASSATGHPNTEAFF

clone_size: -
d_call: -
j_call: TRBJ1-5
v_call: TRBV6-4
cdr3_nt: TGTGCCAGCAGTGACTCAAGGTCAGGTGATCAGCCCCAGCATTTT
cdr3_aa: CASSDSRSGDQPQHF